The 10 T cell receptor beta chains below come from one sample, sequenced in a study of T-cell memory formation after mild COVID-19. A single record per CDR3 protein comes from TCRdb applying MiXCR to the 5' RACE reads. The sample consists of about 470,000 distinct CDR3 sequences, 18% of them appearing once. The specimen was PBMCs or a T cell subset sorted from them (not recorded which). The receptors were sampled from an adult woman who had mild COVID-19 (a few samples of this study predate the infection). Cell type and time point are not known.

There are a few counts of this clonotype. The chain combines TRBV6-5 with TRBJ1-6; no clear D gene. V shed 4 bases and J shed 7 bases, with 11 bases lying between them. The germline V gene has CDR1 MNHEY and CDR2 SVGAGI. This CDR3 spans 14 amino acids. CDR3 coding DNA: TGTGCCAGCAGTTTTCGGATGGAGAATTCACCCCTCCACTTT. Translation: CASSFRMENSPLHF.

The CDR3 region is CASSVSGTANSGNTIYF. In DNA, the CDR3 is TGTGCCAGCAGCGTCTCCGGGACAGCCAACTCTGGAAACACCATATATTTT. The V call is TRBV9, the J call TRBJ1-3, with 7 bases matching TRBD1. V was pared by 2 bases and J by 0 bases, with 8 bases of the junction left unmatched. Germline V lookup: CDR1 SGDLS, CDR2 YYNGEE. This CDR3 region has 17 residues.

This clonotype was recorded a few times. The V gene is TRBV30, the J gene TRBJ2-7; 10 nucleotides agree with TRBD2. Trimming cost V 3 bases and J 6 bases; bases outside gene matches: 8. This CDR3 comprises 14 residues. Germline CDR1 is GTSNPN and CDR2 is SVGIG (reference sequence). CDR3 DNA: TGTGCCTGGAGGCTCAGCGGGAGGGCTCTCGAGCAGTACTTC. Protein sequence: CAWRLSGRALEQYF.

The chain uses TRBV5-6 and TRBJ1-2; D uncertain. V was cut by 4 bases and J by 2 bases, with 12 bases left in between. Germline CDR1 SGHDT, CDR2 YYEEEE. This CDR3 comprises 14 residues. CDR3 DNA: TGTGCCAGCAGCCGCCGGGAAAGGAACTATGGCTACACCTTC. This encodes CASSRRERNYGYTF.

The chain uses TRBV13 and TRBJ2-5; 7 bases fit TRBD2. Germline loops: CDR1 PRHDT, CDR2 FYEKMQ (reference sequence). J was trimmed by 1 base and V by 2 bases; bases with no gene match: 4. The CDR3 length is 15 residues. The CDR3 nucleotides are TGTGCCAGCAGCTTAACTAGCGACCGCCAAGAGACCCAGTACTTC. Its protein product is CASSLTSDRQETQYF. The full variable domain, with the rest looked up from reference TRBV13 and TRBJ2-5, is AAGVIQSPRHLIKEKRETATLKCYPIPRHDTVYWYQQGPGQDPQFLISFYEKMQSDKGSIPDRFSAQQFSDYHSELNMSSLELGDSALYFCASSLTSDRQETQYFGPGTRLLVL.

This clonotype was detected a few times. The chain uses TRBV20-1 and TRBJ1-5, with D possibly TRBD1 on 6 matching bases. The CDR3 runs to 18 residues. Germline assignment: CDR1 DFQATT and CDR2 SNEGSKA (reference sequence). The V end lost 1 base, the J end lost 3 bases, and 22 bases lay between the germline ends. The CDR3 DNA reads TGCAGTGCTAGAGCCGAGACAGGTCGTCACTCAAACAATCAGCCCCAGCATTTT. Amino acid sequence: CSARAETGRHSNNQPQHF.

This clonotype was counted between two and nine times. V gene TRBV3-1 combines with J gene TRBJ2-2, with D unresolved. The V end was cut by 4 bases, the J end by 4 bases, with 7 bases between. Germline V CDR1 and CDR2: LGHDT, YNNKEL (reference sequence). The CDR3 has 13 amino acids. In nucleotides, the CDR3 is TGTGCCAGCAGCCCCCTGATCACCGGGGAGCTGTTTTTT. Its translation: CASSPLITGELFF.

This chain joins TRBV5-1 and TRBJ1-5; D is unresolved. The V end was cut by 4 bases, the J end by 5 bases, with 13 bases between. CDR1 and CDR2 from the germline V gene are SGHRS and YFSETQ. This CDR3 region has 14 residues. The CDR3 DNA reads TGCGCCAGCAGCCTGGACGGGAGTGATCAGCCCCAGCATTTT. Its translation is CASSLDGSDQPQHF.

This clonotype was counted only a few times. The rearrangement joins TRBV6-2 or TRBV6-3 to TRBJ2-5, with D possibly TRBD2 on 5 matching bases. The CDR3 consists of 18 residues. Trimming cost V 2 bases and J 1 base, with 20 bases left between them. Germline assignment: CDR1 MNHEY and CDR2 SVGEGT. The CDR3 protein is CASSYEDSADYVQETQYF. The DNA of the CDR3 is TGTGCCAGCAGTTACGAGGATAGCGCGGATTACGTCCAAGAGACCCAGTACTTC.

A note on this clonotype: Germline is not matched at one junction end, which may reflect a read error. CDR3 protein: CASREGTLAGEPSEQYF. CDR3 nucleotides: TGTGCCAGCAGGGAAGGGACCTTGGCGGGGGAACCCTCCGAGCAGTACTTC. The gene calls are TRBV6-1 and TRBJ2-7; 7 nucleotides match TRBD2. Germline CDR1 reads MNHNS; CDR2 reads SASEGT. This CDR3 has 17 amino acids.